The clone carrying this TCR beta chain was observed a few times. Its specificity is unknown. A junction boundary mismatches the germline segment, possibly from a read error. Alongside a J-beta primer mix, a sample-barcoded 5' primer served in a second PCR lasting about 7 to 11 cycles. Each cDNA molecule carried a tag from a template-switch adaptor that contained 12 random nucleotides. TCRdb itself ran the 5' RACE reads through MiXCR, one entry per CDR3 protein. The table includes approximately 1,700,000 distinct CDR3 sequences, roughly two fifths detected once. Germline V lookup: CDR1 LNHNV, CDR2 YYDKDF (reference sequence). The CDR3 extends over 19 amino acids. This specimen belongs to a study of blood T cells in healthy people across ages. General observations from the study: Long-lived and aged donors differed, with more naive CD4+ cells and higher diversity in the long-lived.

This sequence joins TRBV15 and TRBJ2-3; 12 bases align to TRBD2. The sequenced sample consisted of blood. The receptor was derived from a human donor in good health. This chain's CDR3 is CVTSRAPGTSGPGTDTQYF. DNA for the CDR3: TGTGTCACCAGCAGAGCTCCCGGGACTAGCGGGCCCGGCACAGATACGCAGTATTTT.